One sample yielded the 2 T cell receptor beta chains listed below, sequenced in a study of cytomegalovirus exposure and HLA in healthy donors. Primers included in the PCR were 60 Vbeta and 13 Jbeta primers. Generated by immunoSEQ multiplex PCR, the TCRdb table keeps only in-frame clones and is missing some. The sample lists about 100,000 clones, roughly 73% seen once, with about 4% in the top ten. The sequencing input was PBMCs. The receptor set was obtained from a woman in her forties in good health and CMV-seronegative.

The genes are TRBV4-1 and TRBJ2-5, with TRBD2 matching 13 bases. Germline CDR1 MGHRA, CDR2 YSYEKL. CDR3 length: 16 residues. With V trimmed by 4 bases and J by 2 bases, 4 bases remained unmatched. CDR3 sequence: CASSPSTSGGQETQYF. CDR3 bases: TGCGCCAGCAGCCCGTCGACTAGCGGGGGGCAAGAGACCCAGTACTTC.

V usage is TRBV19 and J usage is TRBJ1-5, with unresolved D. CDR3 length: 15 amino acids. Trimming removed 6 bases from V and 6 bases from J, with 18 bases in between. Germline V CDR1 and CDR2: LNHDA, SQIVND (reference sequence). The DNA of the CDR3 is TGTGCCAGTAGATCCCTAGAGGTTTCATCTCAGCCCCAGCATTTT. This sequence encodes CASRSLEVSSQPQHF.